The rows below give T cell receptor beta chains drawn from one sample of a study of blood T cell repertoires in COVID-19. Sequencing was performed with immunoSEQ multiplex PCR; in TCRdb, only in-frame clones are kept and a portion is missing. The sample lists roughly 130,000 clones, about 80% occurring once. The sample consisted of peripheral blood. All receptors come from a woman aged 45-65 years with acute or convalescent COVID-19. Each CDR3 is given with its conserved first and last residue. The D gene is left open where the match is weak. Rows give clone size only sometimes, using once, few, many, or a class for an expanded clone.

V gene	clone size	D gene	J gene	CDR3 DNA	CDR3 protein
TRBV2	-	TRBD1	TRBJ2-2	TGTGCCAGCAGTCTCCGGGACAGGGGCACCGGGGAGCTGTTTTTT	CASSLRDRGTGELFF
TRBV6-6	-	-	TRBJ1-5	TGTGCCAGCAGTTACAGGGGTCCGGATAGCAATCAGCCCCAGCATTTT	CASSYRGPDSNQPQHF
TRBV6-1	few	TRBD1	TRBJ1-6	TGTGCCAGCAGTGAAGGAGGGACAGGGATGCGTTCACCCCTCCACTTT	CASSEGGTGMRSPLHF
TRBV3-1/TRBV3-2	few	TRBD2	TRBJ2-1	TGTGCCAGCAGCCAAGTACTCGCGGGGGGCTACAATGAGCAGTTCTTC	CASSQVLAGGYNEQFF
TRBV20-1	-	-	TRBJ1-2	TGCAGTGTAGGCAGGGGAAGCGGCTACACCTTC	CSVGRGSGYTF
TRBV29-1	-	-	TRBJ1-3	TGCAGCGTTGATGTGGGCTTTGGAAACACCATATATTTT	CSVDVGFGNTIYF
TRBV20-1	-	TRBD1	TRBJ1-1	TGCAGTGCTAGTCAGGGACAGGCGACGAACACTGAAGCTTTCTTT	CSASQGQATNTEAFF
TRBV9	few	-	TRBJ2-1	TGTGCCAGCAGCGTAGATGGGGCGAGCTCCTACAATGAGCAGTTCTTC	CASSVDGASSYNEQFF
TRBV28	-	-	TRBJ1-1	TGTGCCAGCTTCCAGCGGGGGACCACTGAAGCTTTCTTT	CASFQRGTTEAFF
TRBV5-1	-	-	TRBJ2-3	TGCGCCAGCAGCGACGTCCCGACTAGCACAGATACGCAGTATTTT	CASSDVPTSTDTQYF
TRBV6-1	-	TRBD1	TRBJ1-1	TGTGCCAGCAGTGAATACAGGGGAGTCGGAGCTTTCTTT	CASSEYRGVGAFF
TRBV19	-	TRBD1	TRBJ1-2	TGTGCCAGTAATCGGGACAGTAACTATGGCTACACCTTC	CASNRDSNYGYTF
TRBV19	-	-	TRBJ1-2	TGTGCCAGTAGGCAGGGTTCTCTAGGCTATGGCTACACCTTC	CASRQGSLGYGYTF
TRBV5-6	-	TRBD1	TRBJ1-1	TGTGCCAGCAGCTTTTGGGACAGGGAACGGGTTGAAGCTTTCTTT	CASSFWDRERVEAFF
TRBV2	-	-	TRBJ1-1	TGTGCCAGCAGCTTTTCAGGTCGGGAAACTGAAGCTTTCTTT	CASSFSGRETEAFF
TRBV6-1	-	TRBD1	TRBJ2-7	TGTGCCAGCAGTGAGAACAGGGGCCCCTACGAGCAGTACTTC	CASSENRGPYEQYF
TRBV7-8	few	-	TRBJ1-1	TGTGCCAGCAGCTTAGCCGCAGGGCCTAACACTGAAGCTTTCTTT	CASSLAAGPNTEAFF